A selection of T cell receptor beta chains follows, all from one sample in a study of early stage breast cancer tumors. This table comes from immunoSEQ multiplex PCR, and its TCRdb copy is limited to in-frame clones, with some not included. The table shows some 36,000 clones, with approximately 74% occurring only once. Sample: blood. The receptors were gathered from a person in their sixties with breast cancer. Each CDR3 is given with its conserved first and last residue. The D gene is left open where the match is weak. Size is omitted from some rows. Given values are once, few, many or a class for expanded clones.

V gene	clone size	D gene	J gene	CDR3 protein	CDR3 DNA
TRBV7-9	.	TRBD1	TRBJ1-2	CASSWGTGSNYGYTF	TGTGCCAGCAGCTGGGGGACAGGGTCAAACTATGGCTACACCTTC
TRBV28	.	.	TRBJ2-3	CASSGEGLYTQYF	TGTGCCAGCAGCGGAGAGGGTCTTTATACGCAGTATTTT
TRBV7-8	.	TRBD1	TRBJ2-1	CASSSRDRGLNEQFF	TGTGCCAGCAGTTCCAGGGACAGGGGCTTGAATGAGCAGTTCTTC
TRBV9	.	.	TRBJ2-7	CASSVESHHEQYF	TGTGCCAGCAGCGTAGAGTCACACCACGAGCAGTACTTC
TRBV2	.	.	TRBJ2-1	CASSASGHSYNEQFF	TGTGCCAGCAGTGCTTCCGGACACTCCTACAATGAGCAGTTCTTC
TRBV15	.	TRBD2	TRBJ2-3	CATSRGRLAGATDTQYF	TGTGCCACCAGCAGAGGGAGACTAGCGGGAGCTACAGATACGCAGTATTTT
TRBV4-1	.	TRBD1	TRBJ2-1	CASSQGRGQGENEQFF	TGCGCCAGCAGCCAAGGGCGGGGACAGGGCGAGAATGAGCAGTTCTTC
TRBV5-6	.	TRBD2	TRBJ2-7	CASSSGAGVLYEQYF	TGTGCCAGCAGCTCAGGAGCGGGAGTGCTCTACGAGCAGTACTTC
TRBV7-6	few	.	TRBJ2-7	CASSPGTLLYEQYF	TGTGCCAGCAGCCCCGGGACACTCCTTTACGAGCAGTACTTC
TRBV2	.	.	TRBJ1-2	CASSAGPSTSYGYTF	TGTGCCAGCAGTGCGGGTCCGTCTACCTCTTATGGCTACACCTTC
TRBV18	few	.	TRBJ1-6	CASSPSGEDSPLHF	TGTGCCAGCTCACCTTCAGGGGAGGACTCACCCCTCCACTTT
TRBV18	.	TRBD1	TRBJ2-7	CASSPPRQGSMQYF	TGTGCCAGCTCACCACCGAGACAGGGGTCTATGCAGTACTTC
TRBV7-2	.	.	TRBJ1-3	CASSQSSAGAAGNTIYF	TGTGCCAGCAGCCAGTCGAGTGCAGGGGCCGCTGGAAACACCATATATTTT
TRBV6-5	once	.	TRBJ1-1	CASSFSANTEAFF	TGTGCCAGCAGTTTCTCGGCCAACACTGAAGCTTTCTTT
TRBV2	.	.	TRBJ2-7	CASRRREGSYEQYF	TGTGCCAGCCGTAGGAGGGAAGGGTCCTACGAGCAGTACTTC
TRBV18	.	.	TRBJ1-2	CASSPPSTGTSGYTF	TGTGCCAGCTCACCCCCCAGCACAGGGACGTCTGGCTACACCTTC
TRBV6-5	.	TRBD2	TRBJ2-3	CATGVTSGRADTQYF	TGTGCCACCGGAGTGACTAGCGGGAGGGCAGATACGCAGTATTTT
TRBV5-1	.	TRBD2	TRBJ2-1	CASRKAGGGYRNEQFF	TGCGCCAGCAGGAAGGCGGGCGGGGGATACAGGAATGAGCAGTTCTTC
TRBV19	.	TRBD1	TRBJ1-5	CASCITRGNQPQHF	TGTGCCAGTTGCATAACCAGGGGGAATCAGCCCCAGCATTTT
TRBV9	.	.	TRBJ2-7	CASSVSSKTYEQYF	TGTGCCAGCAGCGTAAGCTCCAAAACCTACGAGCAGTACTTC
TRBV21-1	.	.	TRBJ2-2	CASSPGLRTGELFF	TGTGCCAGCAGCCCGGGACTCAGAACCGGGGAGCTGTTTTTT
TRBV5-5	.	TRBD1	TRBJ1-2	CASSPGTAQGYGYTF	TGTGCCAGCAGCCCCGGGACAGCCCAAGGTTATGGCTACACCTTC
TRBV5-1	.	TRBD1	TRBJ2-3	CASTPASDRWADTQYF	TGCGCCAGCACCCCCGCGTCGGACAGGTGGGCAGATACGCAGTATTTT
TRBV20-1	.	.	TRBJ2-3	CSSQRVDTQYF	TGCAGTTCACAGAGAGTCGATACGCAGTATTTT
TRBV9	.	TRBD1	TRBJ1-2	CASSVGQGASGYTF	TGTGCCAGCAGCGTAGGACAGGGGGCTAGTGGCTACACCTTC
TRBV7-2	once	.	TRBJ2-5	CASSLSIAPAETQYF	TGTGCCAGCAGCTTAAGCATAGCTCCCGCCGAGACCCAGTACTTC
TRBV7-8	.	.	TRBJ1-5	CASSLAQGSQHF	TGTGCCAGCAGCTTAGCCCAGGGATCCCAGCATTTT
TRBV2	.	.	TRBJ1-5	CASTSTGGLPQHF	TGTGCCAGTACTTCAACAGGCGGGCTGCCCCAGCATTTT
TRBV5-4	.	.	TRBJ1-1	CASSPTWGPGRGNTEAFF	TGTGCCAGCAGCCCGACGTGGGGACCCGGAAGGGGGAACACTGAAGCTTTCTTT
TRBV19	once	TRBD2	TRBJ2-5	CASSIALAGGQETQYF	TGTGCCAGTAGTATAGCACTAGCGGGAGGCCAAGAGACCCAGTACTTC
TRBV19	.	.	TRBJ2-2	CASSGSGTTNTGELFF	TGTGCCAGTAGCGGTAGCGGCACCACGAACACCGGGGAGCTGTTTTTT
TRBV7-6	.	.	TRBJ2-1	CASSLVGSQPYSYNEQFF	TGTGCCAGCAGCTTGGTCGGCTCACAGCCGTATTCCTACAATGAGCAGTTCTTC
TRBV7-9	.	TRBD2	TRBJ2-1	CASYSPAGVDYNEQFF	TGTGCCAGCTACTCACCCGCGGGAGTGGACTACAATGAGCAGTTCTTC
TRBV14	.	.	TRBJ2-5	CASSQTLPSGAGALVQRETQYF	TGTGCCAGCAGCCAGACTCTGCCCTCTGGGGCGGGCGCCCTAGTACAAAGGGAGACCCAGTACTTC
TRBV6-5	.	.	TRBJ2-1	CASSYFGASYNEQFF	TGTGCCAGCAGTTACTTCGGGGCCTCCTACAATGAGCAGTTCTTC